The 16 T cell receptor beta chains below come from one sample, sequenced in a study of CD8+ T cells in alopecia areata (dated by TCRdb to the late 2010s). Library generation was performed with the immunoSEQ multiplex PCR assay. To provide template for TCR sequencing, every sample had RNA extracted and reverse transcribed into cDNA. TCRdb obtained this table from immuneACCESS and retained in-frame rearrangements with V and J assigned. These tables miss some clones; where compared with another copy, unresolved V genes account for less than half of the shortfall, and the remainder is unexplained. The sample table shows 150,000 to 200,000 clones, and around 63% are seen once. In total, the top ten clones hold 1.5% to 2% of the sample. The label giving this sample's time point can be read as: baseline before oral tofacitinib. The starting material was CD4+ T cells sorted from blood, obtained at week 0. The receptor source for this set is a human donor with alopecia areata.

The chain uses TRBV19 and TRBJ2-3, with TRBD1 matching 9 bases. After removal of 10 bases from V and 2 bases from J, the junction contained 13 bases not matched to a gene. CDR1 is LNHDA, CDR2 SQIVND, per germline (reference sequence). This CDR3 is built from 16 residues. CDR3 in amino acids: CATHPEDRGLTDTQYF. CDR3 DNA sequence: TGTGCCACACACCCCGAGGACAGGGGTCTCACAGATACGCAGTATTTT.

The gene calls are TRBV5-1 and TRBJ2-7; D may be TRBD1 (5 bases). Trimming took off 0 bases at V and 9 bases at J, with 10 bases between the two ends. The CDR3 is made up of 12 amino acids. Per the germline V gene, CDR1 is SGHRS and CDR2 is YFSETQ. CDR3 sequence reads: CASSLDLGLQYF. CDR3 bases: TGCGCCAGCAGCTTGGATTTGGGGCTGCAGTACTTC.

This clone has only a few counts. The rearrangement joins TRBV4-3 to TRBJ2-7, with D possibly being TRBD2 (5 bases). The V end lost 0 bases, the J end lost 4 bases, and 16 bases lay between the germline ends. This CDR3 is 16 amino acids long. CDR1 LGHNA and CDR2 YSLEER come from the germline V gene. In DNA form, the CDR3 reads TGCGCCAGCAGCCAAGAGGCGCGCGGGCAGTTATACGAGCAGTACTTC. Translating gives CASSQEARGQLYEQYF.

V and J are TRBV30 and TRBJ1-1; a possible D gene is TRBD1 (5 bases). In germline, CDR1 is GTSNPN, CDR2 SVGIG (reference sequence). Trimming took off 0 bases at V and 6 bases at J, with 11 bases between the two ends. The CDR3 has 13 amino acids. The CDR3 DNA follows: TGTGCCTGGAGTGTCGCTAGAGGGGCTGAAGCTTTCTTT. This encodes CAWSVARGAEAFF.

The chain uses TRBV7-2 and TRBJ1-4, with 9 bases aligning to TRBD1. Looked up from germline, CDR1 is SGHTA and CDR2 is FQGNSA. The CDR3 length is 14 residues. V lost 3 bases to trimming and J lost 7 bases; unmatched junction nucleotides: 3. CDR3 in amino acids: CASSLGTGSEKLFF. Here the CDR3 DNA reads TGTGCCAGCAGCTTGGGGACAGGGAGTGAAAAACTGTTTTTT. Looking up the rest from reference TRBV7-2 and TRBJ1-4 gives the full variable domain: GAGVSQSPSNKVTEKGKDVELRCDPISGHTALYWYRQSLGQGLEFLIYFQGNSAPDKSGLPSDRFSAERTGGSVSTLTIQRTQQEDSAVYLCASSLGTGSEKLFFGSGTQLSVL.

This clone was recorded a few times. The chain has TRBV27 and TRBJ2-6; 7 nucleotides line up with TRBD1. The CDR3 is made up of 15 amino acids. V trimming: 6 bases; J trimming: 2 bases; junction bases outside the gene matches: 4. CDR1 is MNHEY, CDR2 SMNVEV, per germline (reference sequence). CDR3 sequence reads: CASRRQGAGANVLTF. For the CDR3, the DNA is TGTGCCAGCAGACGACAGGGAGCTGGGGCCAACGTCCTGACTTTC.

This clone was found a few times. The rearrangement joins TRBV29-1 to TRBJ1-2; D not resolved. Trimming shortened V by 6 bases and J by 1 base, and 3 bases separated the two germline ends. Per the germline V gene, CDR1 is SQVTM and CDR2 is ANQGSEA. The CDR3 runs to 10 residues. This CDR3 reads CSVFNYGYTF. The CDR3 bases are TGCAGCGTGTTTAACTATGGCTACACCTTC.

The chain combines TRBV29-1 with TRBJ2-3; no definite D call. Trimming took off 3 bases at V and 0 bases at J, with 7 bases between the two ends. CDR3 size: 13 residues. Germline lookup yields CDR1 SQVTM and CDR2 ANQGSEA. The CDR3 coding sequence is TGCAGCGTTGATCAGCAGAGCACAGATACGCAGTATTTT. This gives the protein CSVDQQSTDTQYF.

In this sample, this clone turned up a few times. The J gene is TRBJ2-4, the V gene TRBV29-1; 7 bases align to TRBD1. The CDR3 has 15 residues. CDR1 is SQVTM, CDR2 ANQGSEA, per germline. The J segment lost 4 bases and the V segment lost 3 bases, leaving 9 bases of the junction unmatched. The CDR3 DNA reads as TGCAGCGTTGAGCCCACCGGGACAGTGAAAAACATTCAGTACTTC. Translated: CSVEPTGTVKNIQYF.

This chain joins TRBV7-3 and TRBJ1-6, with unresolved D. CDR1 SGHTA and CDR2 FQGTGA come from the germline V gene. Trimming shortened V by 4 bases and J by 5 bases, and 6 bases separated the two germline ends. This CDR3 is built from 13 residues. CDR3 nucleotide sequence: TGTGCCAGCAGCTCACAACATAATTCACCCCTCCACTTT. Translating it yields CASSSQHNSPLHF.

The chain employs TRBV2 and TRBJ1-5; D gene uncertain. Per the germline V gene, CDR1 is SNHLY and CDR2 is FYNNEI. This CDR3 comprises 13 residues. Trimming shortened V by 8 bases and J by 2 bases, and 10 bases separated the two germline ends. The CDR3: CASGLTGNQPQHF. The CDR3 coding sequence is TGTGCCAGCGGATTGACGGGCAATCAGCCCCAGCATTTT.

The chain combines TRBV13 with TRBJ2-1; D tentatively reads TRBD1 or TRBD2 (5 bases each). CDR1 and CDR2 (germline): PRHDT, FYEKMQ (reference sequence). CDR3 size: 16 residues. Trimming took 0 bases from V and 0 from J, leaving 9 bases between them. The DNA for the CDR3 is TGTGCCAGCAGCTTAGGCGGGGCCAGCTCCTACAATGAGCAGTTCTTC. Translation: CASSLGGASSYNEQFF.

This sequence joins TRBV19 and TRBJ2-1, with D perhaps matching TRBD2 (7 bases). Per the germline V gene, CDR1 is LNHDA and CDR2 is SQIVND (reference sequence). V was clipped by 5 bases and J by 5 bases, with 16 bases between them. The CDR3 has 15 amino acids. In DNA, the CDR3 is TGTGCCAGTAGTCTTAGAGGGGGGGCCAACAATGAGCAGTTCTTC. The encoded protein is CASSLRGGANNEQFF.

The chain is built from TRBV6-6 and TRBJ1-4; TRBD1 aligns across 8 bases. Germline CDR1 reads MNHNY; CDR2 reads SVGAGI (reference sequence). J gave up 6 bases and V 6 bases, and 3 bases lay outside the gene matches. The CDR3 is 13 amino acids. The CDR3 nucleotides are TGTGCCAGCAGGGACAGGGTGGATGAAAAACTGTTTTTT. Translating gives CASRDRVDEKLFF.

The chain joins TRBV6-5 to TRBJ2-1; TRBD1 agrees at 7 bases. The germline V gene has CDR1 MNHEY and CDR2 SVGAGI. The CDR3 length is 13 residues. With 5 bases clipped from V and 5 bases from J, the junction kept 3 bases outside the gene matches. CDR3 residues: CASSLTGNNEQFF. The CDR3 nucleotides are TGTGCCAGCAGTCTGACAGGGAACAATGAGCAGTTCTTC.

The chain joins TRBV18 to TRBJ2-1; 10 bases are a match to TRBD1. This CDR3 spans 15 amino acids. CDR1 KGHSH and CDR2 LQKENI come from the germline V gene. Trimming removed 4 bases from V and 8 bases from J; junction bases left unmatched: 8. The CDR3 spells CASSQRQGANDEQFF. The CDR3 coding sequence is TGTGCCAGCTCACAACGACAGGGGGCGAATGATGAGCAGTTCTTC. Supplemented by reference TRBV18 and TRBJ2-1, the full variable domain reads NAGVMQNPRHLVRRRGQEARLRCSPMKGHSHVYWYRQLPEEGLKFMVYLQKENIIDESGMPKERFSAEFPKEGPSILRIQQVVRGDSAAYFCASSQRQGANDEQFFGPGTRLTVL.